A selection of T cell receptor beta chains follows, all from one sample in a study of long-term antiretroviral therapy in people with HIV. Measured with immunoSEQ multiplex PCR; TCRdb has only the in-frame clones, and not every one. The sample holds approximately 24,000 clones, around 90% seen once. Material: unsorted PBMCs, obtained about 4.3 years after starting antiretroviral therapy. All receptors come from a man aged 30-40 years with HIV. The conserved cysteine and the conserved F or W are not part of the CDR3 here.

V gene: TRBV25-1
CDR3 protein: ASSESGAGGEQF

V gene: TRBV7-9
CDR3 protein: ASSSLGLAGNPEQF

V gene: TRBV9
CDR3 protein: ASSAQGSGNQPQH

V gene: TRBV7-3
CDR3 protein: ASSFWAGGELF

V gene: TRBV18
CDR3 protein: ASSPPTSGGVGEQY

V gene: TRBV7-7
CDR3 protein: ASSLGQEETQY

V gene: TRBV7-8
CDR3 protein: ASSLRPAANTEAF

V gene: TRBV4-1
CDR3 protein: ASSQVADPPQY

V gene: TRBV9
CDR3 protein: ASSATGSYGYT

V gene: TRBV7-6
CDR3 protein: ASSLGASGVYEQY

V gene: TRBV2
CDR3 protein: ASSVRNRLENPSLH

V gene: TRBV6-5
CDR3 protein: ASSFIQGARPYEQY

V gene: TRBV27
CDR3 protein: ASSLEGVVNTQY

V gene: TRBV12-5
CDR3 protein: ASGSAGTYNEQF

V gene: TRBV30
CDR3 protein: AWTVGQGDGYT

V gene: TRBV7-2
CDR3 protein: ASSFGRDTFLINQPQH

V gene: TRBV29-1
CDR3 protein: SVESPSATDTQY

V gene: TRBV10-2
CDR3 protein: ASSESLWGEQY